These T cell receptor beta chains were read from a single sample in a study of control samples from healthy donors and cancer patients. Libraries were prepared by immunoSEQ multiplex PCR; TCRdb keeps only in-frame clonotypes and omits some of them. The sample lists some 130,000 clones; under 95% were seen once. Sequencing was carried out using PBMCs. All receptors come from a man aged 45 to 65 with head and neck cancer. CDR3s include the opening cysteine and the closing phenylalanine or tryptophan. Fields, in order: CDR3 DNA, CDR3 protein, J gene, D gene, V gene, clone size. The D gene is left open where the match is weak. Not every row has a clone size; where given, it reads once, few, many or a size class.

cdr3_nt: TGTGCCAGCAGTGAATCGGAAGGTACTGAAGCTTTCTTT; cdr3_aa: CASSESEGTEAFF; j_call: TRBJ1-1; d_call: NA; v_call: TRBV25-1; clone_size: NA
cdr3_nt: TGTGCCATCAGTGAGGGTGACAAACCCAATGAAAAACTGTTTTTT; cdr3_aa: CAISEGDKPNEKLFF; j_call: TRBJ1-4; d_call: NA; v_call: TRBV10-3; clone_size: NA
cdr3_nt: TGTGCCAGCAGCTCTTTGACAGGGTCAGCCTATGGCTACACCTTC; cdr3_aa: CASSSLTGSAYGYTF; j_call: TRBJ1-2; d_call: TRBD1; v_call: TRBV5-4; clone_size: NA
cdr3_nt: TGTGCCAGCAGCGTTAGCAGCGAGCAGTACTTC; cdr3_aa: CASSVSSEQYF; j_call: TRBJ2-7; d_call: NA; v_call: TRBV7-9; clone_size: NA
cdr3_nt: TGTGCCAGCTCGCCCCAGGGGGCGAATCAGCCCCAGCATTTT; cdr3_aa: CASSPQGANQPQHF; j_call: TRBJ1-5; d_call: TRBD1; v_call: TRBV18; clone_size: NA
cdr3_nt: TGTGCCAGCAGTGAAATCGGCGGGGGCCGGACCCAGTACTTC; cdr3_aa: CASSEIGGGRTQYF; j_call: TRBJ2-5; d_call: NA; v_call: TRBV2; clone_size: once
cdr3_nt: TGCGCCAGCAGCCAAGATCACAGCGGGGCCTACGAGCAGTACTTC; cdr3_aa: CASSQDHSGAYEQYF; j_call: TRBJ2-7; d_call: TRBD2; v_call: TRBV4-1; clone_size: once
cdr3_nt: TGTGCCAGCAGTCCCCCCCAATTGGAGCAGTTCTTC; cdr3_aa: CASSPPQLEQFF; j_call: TRBJ2-1; d_call: NA; v_call: TRBV28; clone_size: NA
cdr3_nt: TGTGCCAGCAGCTCATGGGGGTACGAGCAGTACTTC; cdr3_aa: CASSSWGYEQYF; j_call: TRBJ2-7; d_call: NA; v_call: TRBV11-2; clone_size: NA
cdr3_nt: TGTGCCAGTAGTATTCGGGACCTCGGGAGTCAGCCCCAGCATTTT; cdr3_aa: CASSIRDLGSQPQHF; j_call: TRBJ1-5; d_call: NA; v_call: TRBV19; clone_size: NA
cdr3_nt: TGTGCCAGCAGCTTAGGTTTAGATACGCAGTATTTT; cdr3_aa: CASSLGLDTQYF; j_call: TRBJ2-3; d_call: NA; v_call: TRBV7-2; clone_size: NA
cdr3_nt: TGTGCCAGCAGCTCAAGCGGGGGCCCCTTCTCCTACAATGAGCAGTTCTTC; cdr3_aa: CASSSSGGPFSYNEQFF; j_call: TRBJ2-1; d_call: TRBD2; v_call: TRBV11-2; clone_size: NA
cdr3_nt: TGTGCCAGCAGCGTACCGGGACTAGCGGCTCAAGAGACCCAGTACTTC; cdr3_aa: CASSVPGLAAQETQYF; j_call: TRBJ2-5; d_call: TRBD2; v_call: TRBV5-4; clone_size: NA
cdr3_nt: TGCAGCGTTGATGCCGGACAGGGGGCCTTAGCTAACTATGGCTACACCTTC; cdr3_aa: CSVDAGQGALANYGYTF; j_call: TRBJ1-2; d_call: TRBD1; v_call: TRBV29-1; clone_size: NA
cdr3_nt: TGTGCCAGCAGCAAAGATGGGGTTGGCGAAGCTTTCTTT; cdr3_aa: CASSKDGVGEAFF; j_call: TRBJ1-1; d_call: NA; v_call: TRBV7-2; clone_size: NA
cdr3_nt: TGTGCCAGCAGCCAAGGGCCCGGCCTCTACAATGAGCAGTTCTTC; cdr3_aa: CASSQGPGLYNEQFF; j_call: TRBJ2-1; d_call: NA; v_call: TRBV3-1/TRBV3-2; clone_size: NA
cdr3_nt: TGTGCCAGCAGAACGACTAGCGGGGGCTCCTACGAGCAGTACTTC; cdr3_aa: CASRTTSGGSYEQYF; j_call: TRBJ2-7; d_call: TRBD2; v_call: TRBV6-5; clone_size: NA
cdr3_nt: TGTGCCACCAGCTTCCCCAATCAGCCCCAGCATTTT; cdr3_aa: CATSFPNQPQHF; j_call: TRBJ1-5; d_call: NA; v_call: TRBV15; clone_size: NA
cdr3_nt: TGTGCCAGTTCTTACAGGGGGCTGGGAACTGAAGCTTTCTTT; cdr3_aa: CASSYRGLGTEAFF; j_call: TRBJ1-1; d_call: TRBD1; v_call: TRBV6-5; clone_size: once
cdr3_nt: TGTGCCAGCAGCATTGCTGGGGTAGCCTATGGCTACACCTTC; cdr3_aa: CASSIAGVAYGYTF; j_call: TRBJ1-2; d_call: NA; v_call: TRBV11-2; clone_size: NA
cdr3_nt: TGTGCCAGCAGCCGGGACAGCGTCGGCAGCAATGAGCAGTTCTTC; cdr3_aa: CASSRDSVGSNEQFF; j_call: TRBJ2-1; d_call: TRBD1; v_call: TRBV28; clone_size: NA
cdr3_nt: TGTGCCAGCAGTTACAAGGACAGGGGCGAGCAGTACTTC; cdr3_aa: CASSYKDRGEQYF; j_call: TRBJ2-7; d_call: TRBD1; v_call: TRBV6-6; clone_size: NA
cdr3_nt: TGTGCCAGTAGGGTGGGCGGATCCGAAGCTTTCTTT; cdr3_aa: CASRVGGSEAFF; j_call: TRBJ1-1; d_call: NA; v_call: TRBV19; clone_size: NA
cdr3_nt: TGTGCCAGCAGGGTCGCGGCACAGCCCCAGCATTTT; cdr3_aa: CASRVAAQPQHF; j_call: TRBJ1-5; d_call: NA; v_call: TRBV28; clone_size: NA
cdr3_nt: TGTGCCAGCAGCCAAAGGACCCCTTGGGGAGCTTTCTTT; cdr3_aa: CASSQRTPWGAFF; j_call: TRBJ1-1; d_call: NA; v_call: TRBV3-1/TRBV3-2; clone_size: NA
cdr3_nt: TGTGCCAGCAGCGCGGCTTATGACAGTCCCATCCATTCACCCCTCCACTTT; cdr3_aa: CASSAAYDSPIHSPLHF; j_call: TRBJ1-6; d_call: NA; v_call: TRBV9; clone_size: NA
cdr3_nt: TGCGCCAGCAGCTTAGGTTCTAGCGGGGGCCAAGAGACCCAGTACTTC; cdr3_aa: CASSLGSSGGQETQYF; j_call: TRBJ2-5; d_call: TRBD2; v_call: TRBV5-1; clone_size: NA
cdr3_nt: TGTGCCAGCAGCCGCGGGGCTGTCGGGGAGCAGTTCTTC; cdr3_aa: CASSRGAVGEQFF; j_call: TRBJ2-1; d_call: NA; v_call: TRBV7-7; clone_size: NA